These T cell receptor beta chains were read from a single sample in a study of patients and donors after allogeneic stem cell transplantation. TCRdb re-analysed the RT-PCR reads in MiXCR, keeping a single row per CDR3 protein. The sample has approximately 200,000 distinct CDR3 sequences; 40% to 45% are singletons. Sequenced sample: blood, either unsorted or a sorted T cell fraction (not recorded which). These receptors originate from a human donor who was either an allogeneic HSCT recipient or a stem cell or donor lymphocyte infusion donor (not recorded which). It is not recorded whose cells these are; they may come from a transplant donor. The CDR3 runs from the conserved cysteine through the conserved F or W. D genes are given only for firm matches. A clone size is listed for some rows: how often the clone was seen (once, few, many), or a class if it is expanded.

v_gene: TRBV7-3; j_gene: TRBJ2-3; d_gene: TRBD2; abundance: NA; CDR3nt: TGTGCCAGCAGCTTTACTAGCGGAGATACGCAGTATTTT; CDR3aa: CASSFTSGDTQYF
v_gene: TRBV4-1; j_gene: TRBJ1-5; d_gene: NA; abundance: few; CDR3nt: TGCGCCAGCAGCCAAACTTGGGGGCGGCAGCCCCAGCATTTT; CDR3aa: CASSQTWGRQPQHF
v_gene: TRBV25-1; j_gene: TRBJ1-1; d_gene: NA; abundance: NA; CDR3nt: TGTGCCAGCAGCCAAATATATGGTGCTGAAGCTTTCTTT; CDR3aa: CASSQIYGAEAFF
v_gene: TRBV11-2; j_gene: TRBJ1-4; d_gene: NA; abundance: NA; CDR3nt: TGTGCCAGCAGCTCCAGGACGAGGGGTGAAAAACTGTTTTTT; CDR3aa: CASSSRTRGEKLFF
v_gene: TRBV7-9; j_gene: TRBJ1-2; d_gene: NA; abundance: few; CDR3nt: TGTGCCAGCAGACCGTCCTTAGGCTACACCTTC; CDR3aa: CASRPSLGYTF
v_gene: TRBV7-2; j_gene: TRBJ1-1; d_gene: NA; abundance: few; CDR3nt: TGTGCCAGCAGCTTCCGGCCGTCGAGAATGAACACTGAAGCTTTCTTT; CDR3aa: CASSFRPSRMNTEAFF
v_gene: TRBV10-3; j_gene: TRBJ2-1; d_gene: NA; abundance: NA; CDR3nt: TGTGCCATCAGTATGATAGGGCTGGGATACAATGAGCAGTTCTTC; CDR3aa: CAISMIGLGYNEQFF
v_gene: TRBV5-1; j_gene: TRBJ1-1; d_gene: TRBD1; abundance: NA; CDR3nt: TGCGCCAGCAGCTTGGGACAGGGCAGCGAAGCTTTCTTT; CDR3aa: CASSLGQGSEAFF
v_gene: TRBV10-3; j_gene: TRBJ1-2; d_gene: NA; abundance: few; CDR3nt: TGTGCCATCAGCCAGGGTGGCTATGGCTACACCTTC; CDR3aa: CAISQGGYGYTF
v_gene: TRBV5-1; j_gene: TRBJ2-1; d_gene: NA; abundance: few; CDR3nt: TGCGCCAGCAGCTTGGACCCAAGTTATAACAATGAGCAGTTCTTC; CDR3aa: CASSLDPSYNNEQFF
v_gene: TRBV29-1; j_gene: TRBJ2-2; d_gene: NA; abundance: few; CDR3nt: TGCAGCGTAGCCGGGACTCCGTCTTCAACCGGGGAGCTGTTTTTT; CDR3aa: CSVAGTPSSTGELFF
v_gene: TRBV11-2; j_gene: TRBJ1-1; d_gene: NA; abundance: few; CDR3nt: TGTGCCAGCAGCTTAGCCTATCGAAAGGGCCCGAACACTGAAGCTTTCTTT; CDR3aa: CASSLAYRKGPNTEAFF
v_gene: TRBV10-3; j_gene: TRBJ1-1; d_gene: NA; abundance: NA; CDR3nt: TGTGCCATCAGTGCAAAAGGGAACACTGAAGCTTTCTTT; CDR3aa: CAISAKGNTEAFF
v_gene: TRBV7-3; j_gene: TRBJ2-2; d_gene: TRBD1; abundance: few; CDR3nt: TGTGCCAGCAGCCAACGGGACAGGGGATCTAACACCGGGGAGCTGTTTTTT; CDR3aa: CASSQRDRGSNTGELFF
v_gene: TRBV18; j_gene: TRBJ1-1; d_gene: NA; abundance: NA; CDR3nt: TGTGCCAGCTCACCGGTGAGCACTGAAGCTTTCTTT; CDR3aa: CASSPVSTEAFF
v_gene: TRBV12-3/TRBV12-4; j_gene: TRBJ2-3; d_gene: NA; abundance: NA; CDR3nt: TGTGCCAGCAGTTTGGACCCAGATACGCAGTATTTT; CDR3aa: CASSLDPDTQYF
v_gene: TRBV20-1; j_gene: TRBJ2-4; d_gene: TRBD1; abundance: NA; CDR3nt: TGCAGTGCTAGTTCACAGGGGGAAGGGAACATTCAGTACTTC; CDR3aa: CSASSQGEGNIQYF